This entry is about one T cell receptor (beta chain). Its antigen is unidentified. Primers: 60 Vbeta forward and 13 Jbeta reverse. Here immunoSEQ multiplex PCR was the method, and the copy in TCRdb shows in-frame clones only, minus some. The data hold around 150,000 clones, with around 80% observed a single time. The sample belongs to a study of cytomegalovirus exposure and HLA in healthy donors. Study-level results: A later analysis, which compared TCR beta chains of equal frequency, found the HLA-associated ones more clonally expanded.

Healthy bone marrow donors made up the donors. These donors counted as nominally healthy when sampled, but unrecorded immune exposures were likely. This clonotype was obtained from a man aged 40-50 years in good health and CMV-seropositive. The sample consisted of PBMCs.

The CDR3 DNA reads TGTGCCAGCAGTCCTCGGACTAGCGGGAGGATCCGACACACCGGGGAGCTGTTTTTT. Translated: CASSPRTSGRIRHTGELFF. V and J are TRBV27 and TRBJ2-2; TRBD2 matches 14 bases. Per the germline V gene, CDR1 is MNHEY and CDR2 is SMNVEV (reference sequence). V dropped 5 bases and J dropped 3; count of bases not matched to a gene: 11. This CDR3 region has 19 residues.